This TCR beta chain was recovered during a study of T cell repertoires in cytomegalovirus infection. The study's findings and limits: Dominating the ex vivo response were TCR beta clonotypes that were CMV-specific and HLA-C-restricted.

Germline values: CDR1 MNHNS, CDR2 SASEGT. The CDR3 runs 14 residues. V shed 6 bases, J shed 5 bases, and the junction held 5 bases outside the gene matches. TCRdb fed the reads into MiXCR, producing one record per CDR3 protein. The table includes about 260,000 distinct CDR3 sequences, roughly 9.1% detected once. This clonotype was counted many times. No antigen is known for it. Sequencing used PBMCs. The clonotype originates from a human donor in good health (CMV status not recorded). Some clones in this sample may be carry-over from other donors' samples. The V call is TRBV6-1, the J call TRBJ2-2; 8 bases align to TRBD2. The CDR3 sequence is CASRDGGRTGELFF. The CDR3 nucleotides are TGTGCCAGCAGGGACGGCGGGAGGACCGGGGAGCTGTTTTTT.